Presented here are 14 T cell receptor beta chains from one specimen sequenced in a study of a mutant IDH1 vaccine in newly diagnosed glioma. Described time point: week 35, safety follow-up. Topical imiquimod accompanied each vaccine dose, which consisted of 300 ug of mutant IDH1 20-mer peptide. These receptors' targets are unknown. Data came from immunoSEQ multiplex PCR; TCRdb stores just in-frame clones and leaves some out. The table lists around 60,000 clones, about four fifths of them singletons. The sample here was PBMCs, taken from a glioma patient whose treatment included an IDH1 peptide vaccine. Receptors were obtained from a man aged 35-49 years with glioma.

The chain employs TRBV28 and TRBJ2-1, with 14 bases identical to TRBD2. After removal of 1 base from V and 8 bases from J, the junction contained 1 base not matched to a gene. CDR1 is MDHEN and CDR2 is SYDVKM in the germline V gene. The CDR3 has 15 amino acids. The CDR3 is CASSLLGLAGDEQFF. CDR3 in DNA: TGTGCCAGCAGTTTATTGGGACTAGCGGGAGATGAGCAGTTCTTC.

The rearrangement links TRBV5-1 to TRBJ1-6, with TRBD1 identical over 7 bases. CDR3 length: 14 amino acids. V lost 2 bases, J lost 7 bases, and 3 bases stayed unmatched. Germline lookup yields CDR1 SGHRS and CDR2 YFSETQ. The CDR3 sequence is CASSLPQGNSPLHF. Written as DNA, the CDR3 is TGCGCCAGCAGCTTACCACAGGGGAATTCACCCCTCCACTTT.

The gene calls are TRBV6-6 and TRBJ2-7; D not resolved. This CDR3 is built from 14 residues. Per the germline V gene, CDR1 is MNHNY and CDR2 is SVGAGI (reference sequence). The V and J ends lost 5 bases and 6 bases respectively, with 17 bases between them. Here the CDR3 reads CASSRNSDTREQYF. The CDR3 bases are TGTGCCAGCAGTAGGAACAGTGATACCCGCGAGCAGTACTTC.

The chain has TRBV7-9 and TRBJ2-2, with D unresolved. The CDR3 sequence is 13 residues long. Germline-derived CDR1 and CDR2 are SEHNR and FQNEAQ (reference sequence). Trimming removed 1 base at V and 7 bases at J, with 7 bases between. The CDR3 spells CASSLGRFGELFF. CDR3 bases: TGTGCCAGCAGCTTAGGGCGTTTCGGGGAGCTGTTTTTT.

The chain has TRBV5-4 and TRBJ1-2, with 7 bases that match TRBD1. From germline, CDR1 is SGHNT and CDR2 YYREEE (reference sequence). The junction had 3 bases not matched to a gene; V was cut back by 3 bases and J by 4 bases. This CDR3 spans 13 amino acids. CDR3 DNA: TGTGCCAGCAGCTCGGGACAGCTCTATGGCTACACCTTC. Its protein is CASSSGQLYGYTF.

Concerning this clone itself: The junction does not match germline at one end; this may be a read error. In DNA, the CDR3 is TGTGCTAGCAGCTTAAGCGAGGGCACCGGGGAGCTGTTTTTT. This gives the protein CASSLSEGTGELFF. The chain is built from TRBV7-7 and TRBJ2-2; tentatively, D is TRBD2 (5 bases). Germline lookup yields CDR1 SSHAT and CDR2 FNYEAQ (reference sequence). This CDR3 spans 14 amino acids.

The chain uses TRBV4-3 and TRBJ2-7, with a tentative D call TRBD2 (6 bases). CDR1 and CDR2 (germline): LGHNA, YSLEER. The CDR3 consists of 14 residues. Trimming left V 4 bases short and J 12 bases short, with 22 bases between. The CDR3 DNA sequence: TGCGCCAGCAGCCCACGGGGGTCTTCCCTGAGGCGGTACTTC. Its translation is CASSPRGSSLRRYF.

The chain carries TRBV19 and TRBJ2-1, with TRBD2 as a possible D gene (5 bases). The CDR3 sequence is 13 residues long. V lost 7 bases, J lost 5 bases, and 12 bases lay in between. Germline CDR1 and CDR2: LNHDA and SQIVND (reference sequence). CDR3 DNA sequence: TGTGCCAGTAAGCCGGACTGGAACAATGAGCAGTTCTTC. This codes for CASKPDWNNEQFF.

The rearrangement uses TRBV6-4 and TRBJ2-1; the match to TRBD2 covers 13 bases. The CDR3 runs 17 residues. Germline assignment: CDR1 MRHNA and CDR2 SNTAGT. CDR3: CATRGTSGISSYNEQFF. DNA of the CDR3: TGTGCGACAAGGGGGACTAGCGGGATAAGCTCCTACAATGAGCAGTTCTTC.

This clone was detected a few times. This rearrangement joins TRBV6-5 to TRBJ1-1, with TRBD1 as a possible D gene (6 bases). Trimming stripped 6 bases from V and 1 base from J, with 15 bases between. The CDR3 extends over 15 amino acids. CDR1 MNHEY and CDR2 SVGAGI come from the germline V gene. The DNA of the CDR3 is TGTGCCAGCAGACCTGCCTTAGGGGGGAACACTGAAGCTTTCTTT. Its translation: CASRPALGGNTEAFF.

This clone was seen only a few times. The chain couples TRBV28 to TRBJ2-7, with a possible D match to TRBD1 (6 bases). The CDR3 is 12 amino acids. Trimming left V 4 bases short and J 6 bases short, with 10 bases between. The germline V gene has CDR1 MDHEN and CDR2 SYDVKM. The CDR3: CASSSGVGEQYF. The CDR3 nucleotides are TGTGCCAGCAGTTCAGGGGTCGGCGAGCAGTACTTC.

The chain carries TRBV7-9 and TRBJ2-1; no clear D. V was clipped by 5 bases and J by 9 bases, with 14 bases between them. Germline V CDR1 and CDR2: SEHNR, FQNEAQ (reference sequence). The CDR3 sequence is 13 residues long. The CDR3 nucleotides read TGTGCCAGCAGCCGCACTACCCCGTTTGAGCAGTTCTTC. Its translation is CASSRTTPFEQFF.

This clone was seen only a few times. The chain couples TRBV2 to TRBJ1-4; 7 nucleotides align to TRBD1. The junction had 9 bases not matched to a gene; V was cut back by 10 bases and J by 4 bases. Germline lookup yields CDR1 SNHLY and CDR2 FYNNEI. The CDR3 totals 14 residues. The CDR3 DNA follows: TGTGCCATCACCCCGACAGGGTTTAATGAAAAACTGTTTTTT. This codes for CAITPTGFNEKLFF.

This chain connects TRBV5-6 to TRBJ2-1; tentative D call: TRBD2 (5 bases). CDR1 is SGHDT, CDR2 YYEEEE, per germline. V was pared by 3 bases and J by 7 bases, with 17 bases between. The CDR3 is 15 residues long. CDR3 region: CASSSMGGPLNEQFF. The CDR3 DNA follows: TGTGCCAGCAGCTCCATGGGCGGGCCCCTGAATGAGCAGTTCTTC.